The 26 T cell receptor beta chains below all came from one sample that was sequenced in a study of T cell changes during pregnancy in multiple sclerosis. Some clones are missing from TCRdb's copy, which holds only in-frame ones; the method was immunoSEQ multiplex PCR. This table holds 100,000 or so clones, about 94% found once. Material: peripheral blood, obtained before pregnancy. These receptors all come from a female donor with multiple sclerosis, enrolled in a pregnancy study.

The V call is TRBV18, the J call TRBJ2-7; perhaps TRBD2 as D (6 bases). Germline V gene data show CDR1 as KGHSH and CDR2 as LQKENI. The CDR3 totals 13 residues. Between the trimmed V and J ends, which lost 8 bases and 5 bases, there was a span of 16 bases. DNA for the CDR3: TGTGCCAGCGCGCGAGGGTCGGGAGACGAGCAGTACTTC. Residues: CASARGSGDEQYF.

CDR3 in amino acids: CASSQTQTTNEKLFF. As DNA, the CDR3 is TGCGCCAGCAGTCAAACGCAGACAACTAATGAAAAACTGTTTTTT. The genes are TRBV23-1 and TRBJ1-4, with unresolved D. TRBV23-1 is an ORF; its function is uncertain. V lost 2 bases and J 0 bases, leaving 7 bases between the germline ends. The CDR3 is made up of 15 amino acids.

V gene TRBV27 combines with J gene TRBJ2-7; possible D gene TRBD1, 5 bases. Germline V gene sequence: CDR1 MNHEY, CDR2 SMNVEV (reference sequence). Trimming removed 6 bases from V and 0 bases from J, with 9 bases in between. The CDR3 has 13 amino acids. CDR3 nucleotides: TGTGCCAGCAGCCTACAGGACTCCTACGAGCAGTACTTC. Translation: CASSLQDSYEQYF.

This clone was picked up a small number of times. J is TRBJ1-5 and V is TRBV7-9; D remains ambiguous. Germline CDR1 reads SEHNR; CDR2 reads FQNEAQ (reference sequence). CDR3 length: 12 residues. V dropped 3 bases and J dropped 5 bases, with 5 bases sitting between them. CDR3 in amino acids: CASSLGDQPQHF. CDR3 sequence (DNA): TGTGCCAGCAGCTTGGGCGATCAGCCCCAGCATTTT.

CDR3 loop: CASSQEGRLYSNQPQHF. In DNA, the CDR3 is TGCGCCAGCAGCCAGGAGGGCAGGCTTTATAGCAATCAGCCCCAGCATTTT. J is TRBJ1-5 and V is TRBV4-1; D gene uncertain. The V gene's germline CDR1 is MGHRA and CDR2 YSYEKL. V lost 3 bases and J 0 bases, leaving 15 bases between the germline ends. This CDR3 contains 17 residues.

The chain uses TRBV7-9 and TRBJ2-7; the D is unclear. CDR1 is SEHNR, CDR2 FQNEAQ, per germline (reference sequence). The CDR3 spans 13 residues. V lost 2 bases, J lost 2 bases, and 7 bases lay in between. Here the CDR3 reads CASSLTETYEQYF. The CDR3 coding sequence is TGTGCCAGCAGCTTAACAGAAACCTACGAGCAGTACTTC.

This chain's CDR3 is CASLQGLSGNTIYF. The CDR3, as DNA: TGTGCCAGCCTCCAGGGTCTCTCTGGAAACACCATATATTTT. The chain carries TRBV7-2 and TRBJ1-3, with D perhaps matching TRBD1 (5 bases). Germline V lookup: CDR1 SGHTA, CDR2 FQGNSA. The CDR3 loop spans 14 amino acids. The V gene lost 8 bases and the J gene lost 0 bases, with 11 bases spanning the gap.

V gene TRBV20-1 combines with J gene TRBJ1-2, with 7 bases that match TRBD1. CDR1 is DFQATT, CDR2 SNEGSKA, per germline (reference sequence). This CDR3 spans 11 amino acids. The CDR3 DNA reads TGCATTACCGACAGGGATGGGGGCTACACCTTC. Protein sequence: CITDRDGGYTF.

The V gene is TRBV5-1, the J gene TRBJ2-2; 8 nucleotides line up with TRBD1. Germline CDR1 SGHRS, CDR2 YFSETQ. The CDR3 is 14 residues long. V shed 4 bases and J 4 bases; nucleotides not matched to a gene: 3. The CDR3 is CASSQGAVTGELFF. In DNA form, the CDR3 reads TGCGCCAGCAGCCAGGGGGCGGTCACCGGGGAGCTGTTTTTT.

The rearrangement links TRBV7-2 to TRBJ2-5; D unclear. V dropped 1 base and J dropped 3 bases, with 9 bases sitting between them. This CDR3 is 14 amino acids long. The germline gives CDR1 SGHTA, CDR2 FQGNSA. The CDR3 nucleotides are TGTGCCAGCAGCTTAGGGTTCCTAAAAGAGACCCAGTACTTC. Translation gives CASSLGFLKETQYF.

The CDR3 DNA is TGTGCCAGCAGTGAGTCAGGGACCGGGGGACTGTTTTTT. Translating gives CASSESGTGGLFF. This chain links TRBV25-1 with TRBJ1-4; tentatively, D is TRBD1 (5 bases). Germline V gene lookup returns CDR1 MGHDK and CDR2 SYGVNS. This CDR3 is built from 13 residues. V gave up 3 bases and J gave up 13 bases, with 15 bases separating them.

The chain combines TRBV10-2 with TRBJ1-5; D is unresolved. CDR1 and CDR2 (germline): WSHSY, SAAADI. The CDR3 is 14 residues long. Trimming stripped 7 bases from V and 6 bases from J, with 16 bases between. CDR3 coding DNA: TGCGCCAGCACGAATAACAACCCCACTCAGCCCCAGCATTTT. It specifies CASTNNNPTQPQHF.

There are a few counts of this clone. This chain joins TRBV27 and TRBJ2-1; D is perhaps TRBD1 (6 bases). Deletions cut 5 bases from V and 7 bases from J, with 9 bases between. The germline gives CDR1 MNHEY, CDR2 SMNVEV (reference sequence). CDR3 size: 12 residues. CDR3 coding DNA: TGTGCCAGCAGTCCGCAGGGGAATGAGCAGTTCTTC. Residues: CASSPQGNEQFF.

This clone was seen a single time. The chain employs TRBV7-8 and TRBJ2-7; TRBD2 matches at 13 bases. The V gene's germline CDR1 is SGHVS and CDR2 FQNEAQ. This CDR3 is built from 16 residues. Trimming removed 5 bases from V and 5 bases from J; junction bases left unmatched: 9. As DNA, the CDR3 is TGTGCCAGCAGCACCCGGACTAGCGGGAGTCTCAACGAGCAGTACTTC. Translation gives CASSTRTSGSLNEQYF.

The CDR3 DNA follows: TGCGCCAGCAGCCATTCCGGACAGGGGGGCTACAATGAGCAGTTCTTC. It is translated as CASSHSGQGGYNEQFF. The chain links TRBV4-1 to TRBJ2-1, with 10 bases fitting TRBD1. The CDR3 has 16 amino acids. Germline V gene lookup returns CDR1 MGHRA and CDR2 YSYEKL. The trim removed 3 bases at V and 3 bases at J, leaving 5 bases unmatched.

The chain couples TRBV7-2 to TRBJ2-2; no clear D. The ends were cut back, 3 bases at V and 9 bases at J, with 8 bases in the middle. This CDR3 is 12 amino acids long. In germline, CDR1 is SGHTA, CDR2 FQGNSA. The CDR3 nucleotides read TGTGCCAGCAGCTTGGTGAGCCGGGAGCTGTTTTTT. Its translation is CASSLVSRELFF.

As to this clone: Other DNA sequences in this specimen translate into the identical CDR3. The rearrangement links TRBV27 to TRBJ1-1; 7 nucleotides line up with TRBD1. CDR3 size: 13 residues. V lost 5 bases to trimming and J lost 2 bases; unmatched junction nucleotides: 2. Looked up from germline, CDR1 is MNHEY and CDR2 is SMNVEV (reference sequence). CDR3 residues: CASSTGVNTEAFF. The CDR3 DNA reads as TGTGCCAGCAGTACAGGGGTAAACACTGAAGCTTTCTTT.

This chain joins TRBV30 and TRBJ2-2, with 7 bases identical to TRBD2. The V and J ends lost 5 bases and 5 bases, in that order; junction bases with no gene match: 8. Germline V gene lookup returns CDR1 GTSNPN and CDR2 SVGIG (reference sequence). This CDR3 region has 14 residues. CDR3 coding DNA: TGTGCCTGGGGGAGCGGGATGACAACCGGGGAGCTGTTTTTT. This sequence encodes CAWGSGMTTGELFF.

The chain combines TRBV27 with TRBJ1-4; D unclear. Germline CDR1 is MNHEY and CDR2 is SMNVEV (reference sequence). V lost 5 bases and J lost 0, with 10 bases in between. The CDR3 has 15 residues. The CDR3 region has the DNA TGTGCCAGCAGTATTCGGCGGGCAACTAATGAAAAACTGTTTTTT. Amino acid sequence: CASSIRRATNEKLFF.

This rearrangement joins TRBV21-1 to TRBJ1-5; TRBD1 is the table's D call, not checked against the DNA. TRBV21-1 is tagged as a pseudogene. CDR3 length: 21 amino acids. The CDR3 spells CASSKKQISDGQGVSNQPQHF. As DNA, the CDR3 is TGTGCCAGCAGCAAAAAACAAATTTCGGACGGACAGGGCGTTAGCAATCAGCCCCAGCATTTT.

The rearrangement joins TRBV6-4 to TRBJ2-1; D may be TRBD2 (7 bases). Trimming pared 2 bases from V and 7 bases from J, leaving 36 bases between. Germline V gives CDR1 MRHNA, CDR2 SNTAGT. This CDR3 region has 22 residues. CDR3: CASSDDAGQGPPPWTRGNEQFF. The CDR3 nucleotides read TGTGCCAGCAGTGACGACGCAGGGCAGGGCCCTCCCCCTTGGACTAGGGGGAATGAGCAGTTCTTC.

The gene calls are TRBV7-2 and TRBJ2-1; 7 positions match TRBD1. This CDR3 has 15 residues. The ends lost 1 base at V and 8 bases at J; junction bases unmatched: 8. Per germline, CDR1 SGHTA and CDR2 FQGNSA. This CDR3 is CASSLGNTRGHEQFF. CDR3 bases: TGTGCCAGCAGCTTAGGGAATACGAGGGGGCATGAGCAGTTCTTC.

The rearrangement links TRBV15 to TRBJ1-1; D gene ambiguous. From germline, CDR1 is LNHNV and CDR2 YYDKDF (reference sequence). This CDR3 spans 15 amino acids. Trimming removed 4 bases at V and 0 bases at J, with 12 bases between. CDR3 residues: CATSTKDGVNTEAFF. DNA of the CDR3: TGTGCCACCAGCACTAAGGACGGGGTGAACACTGAAGCTTTCTTT.

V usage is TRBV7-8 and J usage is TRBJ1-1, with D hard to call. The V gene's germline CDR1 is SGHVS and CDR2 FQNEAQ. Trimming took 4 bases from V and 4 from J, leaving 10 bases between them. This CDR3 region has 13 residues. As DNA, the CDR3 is TGTGCCAGCAGCTATTCGGGGATCACTGAAGCTTTCTTT. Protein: CASSYSGITEAFF.

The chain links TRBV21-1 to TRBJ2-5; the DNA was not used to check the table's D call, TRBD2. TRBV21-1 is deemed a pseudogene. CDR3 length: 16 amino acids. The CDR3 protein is CASSKAASRCTETQYF. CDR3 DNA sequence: TGTGCCAGCAGCAAAGCAGCCTCGCGGTGCACAGAGACCCAGTACTTC.

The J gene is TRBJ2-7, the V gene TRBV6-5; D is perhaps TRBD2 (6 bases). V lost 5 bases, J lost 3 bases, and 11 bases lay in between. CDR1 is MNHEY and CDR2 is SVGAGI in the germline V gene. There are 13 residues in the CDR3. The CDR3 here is CASSPKGLYEQYF. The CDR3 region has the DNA TGTGCCAGCAGTCCGAAGGGACTCTACGAGCAGTACTTC.